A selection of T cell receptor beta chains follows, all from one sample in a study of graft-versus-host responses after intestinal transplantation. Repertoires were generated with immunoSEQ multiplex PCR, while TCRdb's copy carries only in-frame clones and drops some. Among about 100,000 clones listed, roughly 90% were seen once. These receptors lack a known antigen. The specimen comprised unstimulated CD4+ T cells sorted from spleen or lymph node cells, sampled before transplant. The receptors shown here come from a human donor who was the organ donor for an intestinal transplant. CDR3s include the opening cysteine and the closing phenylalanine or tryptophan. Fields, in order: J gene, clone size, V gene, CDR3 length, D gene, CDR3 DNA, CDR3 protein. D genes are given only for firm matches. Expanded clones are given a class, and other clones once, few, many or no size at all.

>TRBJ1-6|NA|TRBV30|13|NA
TGTGCCTGGAGTGTACAGCAGGGCGCGGCCCTCCACTTT
CAWSVQQGAALHF
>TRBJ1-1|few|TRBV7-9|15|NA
TGTGCCAGCAGCTTAGACCTGGAAGGGTTATCTGAAGCTTTCTTT
CASSLDLEGLSEAFF
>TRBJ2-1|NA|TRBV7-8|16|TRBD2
TGTGCCAGCAGTCCCCCAGCTCGCGGGGGTAGCTATGAGCAGTTCTTC
CASSPPARGGSYEQFF
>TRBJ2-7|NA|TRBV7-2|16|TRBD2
TGTGCCAGCAGCTTATCCCTGGGGGGGGGTGCCTACGAGCAGTACTTC
CASSLSLGGGAYEQYF
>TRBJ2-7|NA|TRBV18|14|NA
TGTGCCAGCTCACCACAACAGGGCGTCTACGAGCAGTACTTC
CASSPQQGVYEQYF
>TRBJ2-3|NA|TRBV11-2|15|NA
TGTGCCAGCAGCTTAGGGGGACAAAGCACAGATACGCAGTATTTT
CASSLGGQSTDTQYF
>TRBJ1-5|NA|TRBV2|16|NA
TGTGCCAGCAGTGAAGGGCTCGGGGCGAGCAATCAGCCCCAGCATTTT
CASSEGLGASNQPQHF
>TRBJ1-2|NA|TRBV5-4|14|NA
TGTGCCAGCAGCTTTGACAGGAGGGACGGTGGCTACACCTTC
CASSFDRRDGGYTF
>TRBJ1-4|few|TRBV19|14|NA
TGTGCCAGTAAAGCGCGTCCCCCTAATGAAAAACTGTTTTTT
CASKARPPNEKLFF
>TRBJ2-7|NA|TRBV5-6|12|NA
TGTGCCAGCAGCTTGGGGAACTACGAGCAGTACTTC
CASSLGNYEQYF
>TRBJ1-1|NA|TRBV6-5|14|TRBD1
TGTGCCAGCAGCACTGACAGGGCAGGGACTGAAGCTTTCTTT
CASSTDRAGTEAFF
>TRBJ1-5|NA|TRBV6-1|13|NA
TGTGCCAGCAGGGATAATAGCAATCAGCCCCAGCATTTT
CASRDNSNQPQHF
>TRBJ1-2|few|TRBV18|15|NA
TGTGCCAGCTCACCGACGGCGACTATGGACTATGGCTACACCTTC
CASSPTATMDYGYTF
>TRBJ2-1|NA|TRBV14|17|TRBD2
TGTGCCAGCAGCCAAGTGGGGGGGACTAGCGGGTACAATGAGCAGTTCTTC
CASSQVGGTSGYNEQFF
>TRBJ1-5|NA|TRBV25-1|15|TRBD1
TGTGCCAGCAGTGGGGACAGGGAAAACTATCAGCCCCAGCATTTT
CASSGDRENYQPQHF
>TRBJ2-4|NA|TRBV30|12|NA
TGTGCCTGGAGTGGAATGGGGGGCATTCAGTACTTC
CAWSGMGGIQYF
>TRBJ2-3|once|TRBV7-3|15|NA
TGTGCCAGCAGCCCTTCCGGGGGCAGAACAGATACGCAGTATTTT
CASSPSGGRTDTQYF
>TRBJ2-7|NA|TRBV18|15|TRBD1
TGTGCCAGCTCACCGGGACAGCTGAGCTCCTACGAGCAGTACTTC
CASSPGQLSSYEQYF
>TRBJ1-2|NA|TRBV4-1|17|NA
TGCGCCAGCAGCCAATCTATCCCCCAGCGATCTTTCTATGGCTACACCTTC
CASSQSIPQRSFYGYTF
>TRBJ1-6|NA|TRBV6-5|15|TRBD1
TGTGCCAGCAGTTATCAAGGGGGCGCCGACTCACCCCTCCACTTT
CASSYQGGADSPLHF
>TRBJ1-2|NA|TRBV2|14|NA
TGTGCCAGCAGTGACGAGGGGAAGGGCTATGGCTACACCTTC
CASSDEGKGYGYTF
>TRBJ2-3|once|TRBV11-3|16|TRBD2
TGTGCCAGCAGCTCCGGTTTGGCGGGAGGAGAAGATACGCAGTATTTT
CASSSGLAGGEDTQYF
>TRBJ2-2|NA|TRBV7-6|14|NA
TGTGCCAGCAGCCGGACAGCGAACACCGGGGAGCTGTTTTTT
CASSRTANTGELFF
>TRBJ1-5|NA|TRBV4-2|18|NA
TGTGCCAGCAGCCAAGATGGGGTGGGCCAGAATAGCAATCAGCCCCAGCATTTT
CASSQDGVGQNSNQPQHF
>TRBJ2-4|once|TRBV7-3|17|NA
TGTGCCAGCAGCCCGACCGGGGCGAATAGTACCAAAAACATTCAGTACTTC
CASSPTGANSTKNIQYF
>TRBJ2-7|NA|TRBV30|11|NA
TGTGCCTGGAGTGCCGGGGCAGGGCCGTACTTC
CAWSAGAGPYF
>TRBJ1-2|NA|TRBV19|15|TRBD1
TGTGCCAGTAGTATTAGGGACAGGACTAACTATGGCTACACCTTC
CASSIRDRTNYGYTF
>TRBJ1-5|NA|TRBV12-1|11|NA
TGTGCCAGCAGCTTTTCCCAGCCCCAGCATTTT
CASSFSQPQHF
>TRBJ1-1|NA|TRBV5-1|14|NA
TGCGCCAGCAGCCCCCGGTGGGGGAACACTGAAGCTTTCTTT
CASSPRWGNTEAFF
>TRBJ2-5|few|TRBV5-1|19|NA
TGCGCCAGCAGCTTGGCCCTCTCGATGGGTACTAGGATGAAAGAGACCCAGTACTTC
CASSLALSMGTRMKETQYF
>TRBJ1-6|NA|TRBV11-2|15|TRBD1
TGTGCCAGCAGCTTGGAGGGACAGCAGAATTCACCCCTCCACTTT
CASSLEGQQNSPLHF
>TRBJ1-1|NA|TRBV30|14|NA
TGTGCCTGGATCTCGGGACCCTCGGGGACTGAAGCTTTCTTT
CAWISGPSGTEAFF
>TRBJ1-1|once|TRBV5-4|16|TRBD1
TGTGCCAGCAGTTTGGGACAGGGGATTAGGAACACTGAAGCTTTCTTT
CASSLGQGIRNTEAFF
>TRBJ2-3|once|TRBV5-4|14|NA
TGTGCCAGCAGCTTGGTGGGGTATGCAGATACGCAGTATTTT
CASSLVGYADTQYF
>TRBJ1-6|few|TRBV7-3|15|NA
TGTGCCAGCAGTCCCAAGACAAATAGCAGGTCACCCCTCCACTTT
CASSPKTNSRSPLHF
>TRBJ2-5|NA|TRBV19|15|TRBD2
TGTGCCAGTAGTATGACGGCGGGGGGGCTCGAGACCCAGTACTTC
CASSMTAGGLETQYF
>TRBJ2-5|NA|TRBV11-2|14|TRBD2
TGTGCCAGCAGCCGGTGGGGGGGGGTGGAGACCCAGTACTTC
CASSRWGGVETQYF
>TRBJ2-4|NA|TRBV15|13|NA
TGTGCCACCAGCAGAGCTAGGGGGGGCATTCAGTACTTC
CATSRARGGIQYF
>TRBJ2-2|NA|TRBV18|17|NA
TGTGCCAGCTCACCAAGGGTCGGGTACGATAACACCGGGGAGCTGTTTTTT
CASSPRVGYDNTGELFF
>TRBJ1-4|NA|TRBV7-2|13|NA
TGTGCCAGCAGCTCCTATACGGCTGAAAAACTGTTTTTT
CASSSYTAEKLFF
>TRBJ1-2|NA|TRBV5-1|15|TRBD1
TGCGCCAGCAGCTTGGTGGGGACAGGACGCTATGGCTACACCTTC
CASSLVGTGRYGYTF